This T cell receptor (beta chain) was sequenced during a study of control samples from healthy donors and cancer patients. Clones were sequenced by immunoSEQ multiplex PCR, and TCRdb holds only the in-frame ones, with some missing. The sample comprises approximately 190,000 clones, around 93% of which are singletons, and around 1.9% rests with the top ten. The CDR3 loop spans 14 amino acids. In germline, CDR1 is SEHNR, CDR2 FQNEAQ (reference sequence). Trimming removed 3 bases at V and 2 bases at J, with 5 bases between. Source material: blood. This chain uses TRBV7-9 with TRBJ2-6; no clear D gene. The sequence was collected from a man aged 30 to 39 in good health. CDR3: CASSFGAGANVLTF. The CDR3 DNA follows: TGTGCCAGCAGCTTTGGGGCTGGGGCCAACGTCCTGACTTTC.